The 22 T cell receptor beta chains below come from one sample, sequenced in a study of blood T cell repertoires in COVID-19. TCRdb's copy holds only in-frame clones and misses some; the assay was immunoSEQ multiplex PCR. The top ten clones hold around 3.3% of a sample with a few hundred thousand clones, about four fifths of them seen once. Sequenced input: peripheral blood. The receptors shown here come from a woman younger than 30 with acute or convalescent COVID-19.

J is TRBJ2-5 and V is TRBV6-5, with TRBD2 matching over 9 bases. CDR3 length: 15 residues. The trim removed 8 bases at V and 4 bases at J, leaving 11 bases unmatched. Germline V lookup: CDR1 MNHEY, CDR2 SVGAGI. The CDR3 spells CASAIAGALPETQYF. In DNA, the CDR3 is TGTGCCAGCGCCATAGCGGGAGCCCTCCCAGAGACCCAGTACTTC.

V gene TRBV30 combines with J gene TRBJ2-7; no firm D call. The V gene's germline CDR1 is GTSNPN and CDR2 SVGIG (reference sequence). This CDR3 has 12 residues. V lost 0 bases and J 6 bases, leaving 9 bases between the germline ends. This CDR3 is CAWSVGFGEQYF. CDR3 DNA: TGTGCCTGGAGTGTCGGGTTTGGCGAGCAGTACTTC.

The rearrangement uses TRBV30 and TRBJ2-7; maybe TRBD1 (5 bases). Germline lookup yields CDR1 GTSNPN and CDR2 SVGIG (reference sequence). Trimming took off 2 bases at V and 3 bases at J, with 11 bases between the two ends. The CDR3 loop spans 13 amino acids. The CDR3 protein is CAWSSDSFYEQYF. CDR3 sequence (DNA): TGTGCCTGGAGTTCAGACAGCTTCTACGAGCAGTACTTC.

The chain joins TRBV10-3 to TRBJ1-4; possible D gene TRBD1, 5 bases. There are 14 residues in the CDR3. The V gene lost 3 bases and the J gene lost 6 bases, with 11 bases spanning the gap. Germline V gene sequence: CDR1 ENHRY, CDR2 SYGVKD. The CDR3 coding sequence is TGTGCCATCAGTGAATGGCAGGGTGATGAAAAACTGTTTTTT. It translates to CAISEWQGDEKLFF.

This chain's CDR3 is CAWSAGQGSGETQYF. The CDR3 bases are TGTGCCTGGAGTGCAGGACAGGGCAGTGGGGAGACCCAGTACTTC. The chain carries TRBV30 and TRBJ2-5; 8 bases map to TRBD1. V was pared by 1 base and J by 5 bases, with 9 bases of the junction left unmatched. This CDR3 comprises 15 residues. CDR1 GTSNPN and CDR2 SVGIG come from the germline V gene (reference sequence).

The V call is TRBV28, the J call TRBJ2-1; 10 bases fit TRBD2. Germline trimming cut 2 bases from V and 3 bases from J; bases unmatched to any gene: 10. CDR3 size: 18 residues. Germline CDR1 is MDHEN and CDR2 is SYDVKM. The CDR3 here is CASSLPLPTSGYYNEQFF. Written as DNA, the CDR3 is TGTGCCAGCAGTTTACCCCTCCCGACTAGCGGGTACTACAATGAGCAGTTCTTC.

This chain connects TRBV30 to TRBJ2-6; 13 nucleotides align to TRBD2. Germline V gene lookup returns CDR1 GTSNPN and CDR2 SVGIG (reference sequence). The CDR3 sequence is 15 residues long. J lost 4 bases, V lost 8 bases, and 5 bases had no gene match. CDR3 DNA: TGTGCCGGACTAGCGGGAGTATCCGGGGCCAACGTCCTGACTTTC. Its protein is CAGLAGVSGANVLTF. Using reference TRBV30 and TRBJ2-6 for the parts outside the CDR3, the full variable domain is SQTIHQWPATLVQPVGSPLSLECTVEGTSNPNLYWYRQAAGRGLQLLFYSVGIGQISSEVPQNLSASRPQDRQFILSSKKLLLSDSGFYLCAGLAGVSGANVLTFGAGSRLTVL.

The V and J genes are TRBV24-1 and TRBJ2-1; TRBD1 matches 11 bases. The CDR3 spans 12 residues. The germline gives CDR1 KGHDR, CDR2 SFDVKD. Trimming removed 10 bases from V and 8 bases from J; junction bases left unmatched: 3. This CDR3 is CATGTGGHEQFF. The CDR3 DNA follows: TGTGCCACGGGGACAGGGGGGCATGAGCAGTTCTTC.

The CDR3 nucleotides are TGTGCCAGCAGTGGCACGCGGAGCAATCAGCCCCAGCATTTT. This encodes CASSGTRSNQPQHF. V usage is TRBV28 and J usage is TRBJ1-5; D not resolved. The V gene's germline CDR1 is MDHEN and CDR2 SYDVKM. CDR3 size: 14 residues. V was pared by 5 bases and J by 1 base, with 9 bases between. The full variable domain, rest sourced from reference TRBV28 and TRBJ1-5, is DVKVTQSSRYLVKRTGEKVFLECVQDMDHENMFWYRQDPGLGLRLIYFSYDVKMKEKGDIPEGYSVSREKKERFSLILESASTNQTSMYLCASSGTRSNQPQHFGDGTRLSIL.

The chain recombines TRBV3-1 (or the pseudogene TRBV3-2) with TRBJ1-1; no reliable D call. V lost 4 bases and J lost 1, with 10 bases in between. This CDR3 contains 14 residues. Germline CDR1 is LGHDT and CDR2 is YNNKEL (reference sequence). In DNA, the CDR3 is TGTGCCAGCAGCCCGGGTGATCGGAACACTGAAGCTTTCTTT. This translates into CASSPGDRNTEAFF.

The rearrangement uses TRBV2 and TRBJ2-7; maybe TRBD2 (5 bases). Trimming took 6 bases from V and 2 from J, leaving 8 bases between them. The CDR3 consists of 12 residues. CDR1 is SNHLY, CDR2 FYNNEI, per germline. CDR3 sequence: CASRWEPYEQYF. In nucleotides, the CDR3 is TGTGCCAGCAGATGGGAGCCCTACGAGCAGTACTTC.

This chain connects TRBV6-2 or TRBV6-3 to TRBJ1-6; D remains unclear. Germline lookup yields CDR1 MNHEY and CDR2 SVGEGT. The CDR3 runs to 15 residues. Between the trimmed V and J ends, which lost 0 bases and 10 bases, there was a span of 13 bases. CDR3 residues: CASSYSSRVASPLHF. CDR3 coding DNA: TGTGCCAGCAGTTACTCGAGCCGTGTCGCCTCACCCCTCCACTTT.

The genes are TRBV28 and TRBJ1-5, with TRBD1 identical over 8 bases. The trim removed 3 bases at V and 2 bases at J, leaving 21 bases unmatched. The CDR3 extends over 21 amino acids. CDR1 is MDHEN, CDR2 SYDVKM, per germline. CDR3 region: CASSLPPLDRARGKGNQPQHF. The CDR3 DNA sequence: TGTGCCAGCAGTTTGCCCCCACTGGACAGGGCTAGGGGGAAAGGCAATCAGCCCCAGCATTTT.

The chain employs TRBV12-3 or TRBV12-4 and TRBJ1-2; 8 bases match TRBD1. This CDR3 spans 13 amino acids. The V and J ends lost 6 bases and 4 bases, in that order; junction bases with no gene match: 4. In DNA form, the CDR3 reads TGTGCCAGCAGAAGACAGGGGAGCTATGGCTACACCTTC. The encoded protein is CASRRQGSYGYTF.

The chain employs TRBV6-5 and TRBJ1-6; tentatively, D is TRBD1 (6 bases). Germline-derived CDR1 and CDR2 are MNHEY and SVGAGI. The CDR3 has 16 residues. The V end was cut by 2 bases, the J end by 7 bases, with 15 bases between. The CDR3: CASSYGGTGYNSPLHF. In nucleotides, the CDR3 is TGTGCCAGCAGTTACGGGGGCACTGGTTACAATTCACCCCTCCACTTT.

With respect to this clone: The sample carries other DNA sequences with the same CDR3. This chain joins TRBV2 and TRBJ2-7; 13 bases match TRBD2. The length of the CDR3 is 16 residues. V gave up 1 base and J gave up 4 bases; unmatched junction bases: 4. Germline V gene sequence: CDR1 SNHLY, CDR2 FYNNEI. As DNA, the CDR3 is TGTGCCAGCAGTGAAGGGACTAGCGGGAGTGGGTACGAGCAGTACTTC. This codes for CASSEGTSGSGYEQYF.

J is TRBJ2-7 and V is TRBV10-3, with D perhaps TRBD2 (6 bases). This CDR3 is 15 amino acids long. Trimming stripped 2 bases from V and 2 bases from J, with 13 bases between. CDR1 and CDR2 from the germline V gene are ENHRY and SYGVKD. CDR3 sequence (DNA): TGTGCCATCAGTGAGGCTGGCGGGACCCCCTACGAGCAGTACTTC. This sequence encodes CAISEAGGTPYEQYF.

This chain connects TRBV27 to TRBJ1-1, with TRBD1 as a possible D gene (6 bases). Germline V gene data show CDR1 as MNHEY and CDR2 as SMNVEV (reference sequence). V was trimmed by 4 bases and J by 0 bases, leaving 15 bases between them. The CDR3 consists of 16 residues. The CDR3 here is CASSSGGQTMNTEAFF. CDR3 nucleotide sequence: TGTGCCAGCAGTTCCGGCGGACAGACCATGAACACTGAAGCTTTCTTT.

The chain recombines TRBV4-3 with TRBJ2-3; D gene ambiguous. V was clipped by 0 bases and J by 6 bases, with 10 bases between them. From germline, CDR1 is LGHNA and CDR2 YSLEER. The CDR3 spans 14 residues. The CDR3 sequence: CASSQDLRYDTQYF. The CDR3 DNA reads as TGCGCCAGCAGCCAAGATCTAAGATATGATACGCAGTATTTT.

This chain uses TRBV29-1 with TRBJ1-3, with 7 positions matching TRBD1. V was clipped by 4 bases and J by 4 bases; unmatched bases: 4. The CDR3 covers 13 residues. Germline V gene data show CDR1 as SQVTM and CDR2 as ANQGSEA. CDR3 DNA: TGCAGCGTTGCCGAGACAGGGGGAAACACCATATATTTT. This sequence encodes CSVAETGGNTIYF.

This clone was seen more than once but under ten times. The chain joins TRBV20-1 to TRBJ2-7; D unclear. V was shortened by 3 bases and J by 3 bases, with 12 bases between the two germline ends. CDR3 length equals 13 residues. CDR1 and CDR2 from the germline V gene are DFQATT and SNEGSKA (reference sequence). The CDR3 bases are TGCAGTGCTAGTTATGCAGGTTACTACGAGCAGTACTTC. It specifies CSASYAGYYEQYF.

Many counts were recorded for this clone. The gene calls are TRBV29-1 and TRBJ2-7, with 8 bases fitting TRBD1. This CDR3 comprises 15 residues. Per the germline V gene, CDR1 is SQVTM and CDR2 is ANQGSEA. Trimming cost V 3 bases and J 2 bases; bases outside gene matches: 9. CDR3 coding DNA: TGCAGCGTTGACGTGGGGACAGGAGCCACCTACGAGCAGTACTTC. This gives the protein CSVDVGTGATYEQYF.